The TCR beta chain described here comes from a study of cytomegalovirus exposure and HLA in healthy donors. Study results and limitations: The investigators catalogued 150 or so TCR beta chains as cytomegalovirus-associated. Sequencing likely produced, as an artifact, a cluster of highly shared sequence variants.

Worth noting for this clone: What it binds is unknown.

The CDR3 is made up of 13 amino acids. CDR1 is SQVTM and CDR2 is ANQGSEA in the germline V gene. The V and J ends lost 7 bases and 1 base respectively, with 13 bases between them. In the PCR, 60 Vbeta and 13 Jbeta primers were used. Sequenced by immunoSEQ multiplex PCR; TCRdb stores in-frame clones only, minus some. The data contain around 130,000 clones, roughly 75% of them singletons. Donors had nominal health at sampling but likely had unrecorded immune exposures. The TCR comes from a man younger than 40 in good health and CMV-seronegative. The V gene is TRBV29-1, the J gene TRBJ1-1; possible D gene TRBD1, 6 bases. Source material: PBMCs. For the CDR3, the DNA is TGCAGCGCCCAAACAGGGACGAACACTGAAGCTTTCTTT. Its translation is CSAQTGTNTEAFF.